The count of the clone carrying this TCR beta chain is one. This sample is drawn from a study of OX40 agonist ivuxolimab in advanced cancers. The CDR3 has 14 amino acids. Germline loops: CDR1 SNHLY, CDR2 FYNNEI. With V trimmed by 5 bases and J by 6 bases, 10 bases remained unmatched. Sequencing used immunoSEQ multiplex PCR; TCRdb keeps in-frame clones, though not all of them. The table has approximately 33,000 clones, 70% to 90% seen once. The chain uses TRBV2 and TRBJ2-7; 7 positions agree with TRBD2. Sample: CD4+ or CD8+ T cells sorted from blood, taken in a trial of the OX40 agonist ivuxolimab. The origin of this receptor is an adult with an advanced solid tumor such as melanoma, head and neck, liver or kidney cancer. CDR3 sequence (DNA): TGTGCCAGCAGTCCCACCGGGACTACCTCCGAGCAGTACTTC. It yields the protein CASSPTGTTSEQYF.